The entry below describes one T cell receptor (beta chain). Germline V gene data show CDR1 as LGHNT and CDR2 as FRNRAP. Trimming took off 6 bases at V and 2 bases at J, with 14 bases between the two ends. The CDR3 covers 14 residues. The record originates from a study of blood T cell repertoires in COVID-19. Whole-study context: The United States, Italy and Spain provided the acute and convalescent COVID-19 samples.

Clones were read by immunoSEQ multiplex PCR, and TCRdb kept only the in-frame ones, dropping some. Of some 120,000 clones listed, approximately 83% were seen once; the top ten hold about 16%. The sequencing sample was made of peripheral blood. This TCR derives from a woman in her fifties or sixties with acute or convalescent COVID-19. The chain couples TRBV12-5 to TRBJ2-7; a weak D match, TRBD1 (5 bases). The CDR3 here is CASGRQGSPYEQYF. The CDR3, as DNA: TGTGCTAGTGGACGTCAGGGTTCCCCCTACGAGCAGTACTTC.